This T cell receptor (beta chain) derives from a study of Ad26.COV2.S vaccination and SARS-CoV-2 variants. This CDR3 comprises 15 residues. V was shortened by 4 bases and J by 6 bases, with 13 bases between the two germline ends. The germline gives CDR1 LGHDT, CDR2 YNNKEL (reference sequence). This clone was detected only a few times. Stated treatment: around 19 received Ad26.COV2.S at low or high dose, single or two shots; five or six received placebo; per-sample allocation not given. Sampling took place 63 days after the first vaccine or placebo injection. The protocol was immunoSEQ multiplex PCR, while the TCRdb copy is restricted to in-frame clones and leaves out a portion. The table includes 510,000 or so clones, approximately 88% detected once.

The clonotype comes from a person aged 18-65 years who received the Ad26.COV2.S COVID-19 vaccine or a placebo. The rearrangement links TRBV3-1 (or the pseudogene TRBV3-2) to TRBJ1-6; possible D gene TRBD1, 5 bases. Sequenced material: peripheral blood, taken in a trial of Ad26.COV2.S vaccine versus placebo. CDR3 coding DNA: TGTGCCAGCAGCCTTATCGGGACCGCTAATTCACCCCTCCACTTT. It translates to CASSLIGTANSPLHF.